A selection of T cell receptor beta chains follows, all from one sample in a study of lymphopenia after photon versus proton radiotherapy. TCRdb's copy holds only in-frame clones and misses some; the assay was immunoSEQ multiplex PCR. The sample carries tens of thousands of clones, around four fifths recorded once. This specimen consisted of peripheral blood, obtained from a patient treated with proton-based radiotherapy. Receptors originate from a woman between 70 and 85 years old with pancreatic cancer. The conserved cysteine and the conserved F or W are not part of the CDR3 here.

J gene | V gene | CDR3 protein
TRBJ1-4 | TRBV7-2 | ASSRQGLGSDEKLF
TRBJ2-3 | TRBV7-3 | ASSPQRHTDTQY
TRBJ2-7 | TRBV28 | ASRHGTLRREQY
TRBJ2-1 | TRBV7-3 | ASRLGVEQF
TRBJ2-1 | TRBV7-6 | ASSPRGSSGRSGNEQF
TRBJ1-6 | TRBV19 | ASSGRADNSPLH
TRBJ2-2 | TRBV6-1 | ASSGRQGALNTGELF
TRBJ1-5 | TRBV7-2 | ASSSTGQGILDQPQH
TRBJ2-7 | TRBV7-2 | ASSLEGTGLYEQY
TRBJ1-6 | TRBV4-1 | ASSPGTANSPLH
TRBJ2-1 | TRBV2 | ASSSSGLGSYNEQF
TRBJ2-7 | TRBV7-3 | ASSASALEGSEQY
TRBJ2-1 | TRBV7-8 | ASSPPAGRGSSEQF
TRBJ2-6 | TRBV19 | ASSITGMAGANVLT
TRBJ1-1 | TRBV6-1 | ASTGDRGMNTEAF
TRBJ1-2 | TRBV7-2 | ASSSGQGARYGCT
TRBJ2-5 | TRBV6-5 | ASSNGQRGETQY
TRBJ2-7 | TRBV7-9 | ASSLGGLGSYEQY
TRBJ1-1 | TRBV7-3 | ASSLNGQNTEAF
TRBJ2-7 | TRBV10-3 | AIAGDSYEQY
TRBJ1-5 | TRBV30 | AWSVESNQPQH
TRBJ2-2 | TRBV19 | ARGDRGNTGELF
TRBJ2-5 | TRBV6-1 | ASSGPGQGKTQY
TRBJ2-1 | TRBV19 | ASSIGPLEHNEQF
TRBJ2-1 | TRBV7-3 | ASSLKGEQF
TRBJ1-5 | TRBV4-3 | ASSQVAGGLEPQH
TRBJ1-5 | TRBV7-2 | ASSWRGSNQPQH
TRBJ1-3 | TRBV7-9 | ASSLAGSGNTIY
TRBJ1-2 | TRBV7-2 | ASNLIDHYGYT
TRBJ1-1 | TRBV7-9 | ASSLGRHWGMNTEAF
TRBJ1-5 | TRBV7-2 | ASSLDIEANGQPQH
TRBJ1-5 | TRBV30 | AWSEAAEPQH
TRBJ2-3 | TRBV10-3 | AITNQMADTQY
TRBJ1-1 | TRBV28 | ASSEPGGGNTEAF
TRBJ2-3 | TRBV7-6 | ASSLNGVKTDTQY
TRBJ2-3 | TRBV6-1 | ASSSRKADTQY
TRBJ2-2 | TRBV5-6 | ASSLRGEWGGELF
TRBJ2-7 | TRBV9 | ASTRDRDHEQY
TRBJ2-3 | TRBV27 | ATSPRTSGSSDTQY
TRBJ2-1 | TRBV6-4 | ASSEGPATSEQF